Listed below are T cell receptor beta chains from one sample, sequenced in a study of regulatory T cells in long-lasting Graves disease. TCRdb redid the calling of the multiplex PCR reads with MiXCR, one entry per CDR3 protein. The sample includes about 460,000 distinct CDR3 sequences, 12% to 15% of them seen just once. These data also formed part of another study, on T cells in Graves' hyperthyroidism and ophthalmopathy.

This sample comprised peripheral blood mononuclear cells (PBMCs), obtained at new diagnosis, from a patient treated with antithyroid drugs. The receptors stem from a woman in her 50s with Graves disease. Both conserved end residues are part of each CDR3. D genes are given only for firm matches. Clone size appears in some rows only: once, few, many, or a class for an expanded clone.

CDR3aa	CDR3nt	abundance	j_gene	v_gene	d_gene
CASSLARGVGNYGYTF	TGTGCCAGCAGCTTAGCGAGGGGGGTAGGGAACTATGGCTACACCTTC	.	TRBJ1-2	TRBV7-2	.
CASSVAGHQETQYF	TGTGCCAGCAGCGTAGCCGGCCACCAAGAGACCCAGTACTTC	.	TRBJ2-5	TRBV9	.
CASSWTGTGSYGYTF	TGCGCCAGCAGCTGGACCGGGACAGGGAGCTATGGCTACACCTTC	many	TRBJ1-2	TRBV5-1	TRBD1
CASSLEQGGVDTQYF	TGTGCCAGCAGTTTAGAACAGGGCGGGGTAGATACGCAGTATTTT	many	TRBJ2-3	TRBV28	.
CASSYRDRVSNEQFF	TGTGCCAGCAGCTATCGGGACAGGGTTTCCAATGAGCAGTTCTTC	many	TRBJ2-1	TRBV7-6	TRBD1
CATSGPGGIGNQPQHF	TGTGCCACCAGTGGCCCCGGGGGGATCGGCAATCAGCCCCAGCATTTT	many	TRBJ1-5	TRBV24-1	.
CSAKATEITDTQYF	TGCAGTGCCAAGGCGACGGAAATCACAGATACGCAGTATTTT	few	TRBJ2-3	TRBV20-1	.
CASSLSPGPVEDEQFF	TGCGCCAGCAGCTTGTCCCCGGGACCGGTCGAAGATGAGCAGTTCTTC	few	TRBJ2-1	TRBV5-1	.
CAIYPTGDWTEAFF	TGTGCCATCTATCCCACAGGGGATTGGACTGAAGCTTTCTTT	many	TRBJ1-1	TRBV28	TRBD1
CASSMGLANTGELFF	TGTGCCAGCAGCATGGGACTTGCGAACACCGGGGAGCTGTTTTTT	.	TRBJ2-2	TRBV12-3/TRBV12-4	.
CASKPQGYNEQFF	TGTGCCAGCAAGCCGCAGGGGTACAATGAGCAGTTCTTC	many	TRBJ2-1	TRBV28	.
CASSPLGLAGGGGEQYF	TGTGCCAGCAGCCCATTGGGATTAGCGGGAGGTGGAGGCGAGCAGTACTTC	many	TRBJ2-7	TRBV27	TRBD2
CASSYSPSGKNTGELFF	TGTGCCAGCAGTTACTCGCCTAGCGGGAAGAACACCGGGGAGCTGTTTTTT	.	TRBJ2-2	TRBV6-2/TRBV6-3	TRBD2
CASSLGRGGSYEQYF	TGTGCCAGCAGCTTAGGTCGCGGTGGGTCCTACGAGCAGTACTTC	many	TRBJ2-7	TRBV7-8	.
CASSFGSPSPLHF	TGTGCCAGCAGTTTCGGCAGTCCATCACCCCTCCACTTT	many	TRBJ1-6	TRBV12-3/TRBV12-4	.
CASSEQGSEAFF	TGTGCCAGCAGTGAGCAGGGCTCTGAAGCTTTCTTT	many	TRBJ1-1	TRBV2	.
CASSLLGTGNTIYF	TGTGCCAGCAGTTTATTAGGGACTGGAAACACCATATATTTT	.	TRBJ1-3	TRBV28	.
CSVEEVNTEAFF	TGCAGCGTTGAAGAAGTGAACACTGAAGCTTTCTTT	many	TRBJ1-1	TRBV29-1	.
CAISEPSSGRRIYNEQFF	TGTGCCATCAGTGAGCCGTCTAGCGGGCGTAGAATCTACAATGAGCAGTTCTTC	.	TRBJ2-1	TRBV10-3	TRBD2
CAWSDASGANTGELFF	TGTGCCTGGAGTGATGCTAGCGGCGCGAACACCGGGGAGCTGTTTTTT	few	TRBJ2-2	TRBV30	TRBD2
CASRTGGSENTEAFF	TGCGCCAGCAGAACAGGGGGCTCGGAGAACACTGAAGCTTTCTTT	.	TRBJ1-1	TRBV5-1	TRBD1
CASTPPAGGPYEQYF	TGTGCCAGCACTCCCCCCGCGGGAGGTCCCTACGAGCAGTACTTC	few	TRBJ2-7	TRBV6-1	TRBD2
CASSVTGVVSGANVLTF	TGCGCCAGCAGCGTGACAGGGGTCGTCTCTGGGGCCAACGTCCTGACTTTC	.	TRBJ2-6	TRBV5-1	TRBD1
CASSSGARSTGELFF	TGTGCCAGCAGTAGCGGGGCGAGAAGTACCGGGGAGCTGTTTTTT	few	TRBJ2-2	TRBV28	TRBD2
CASSLTGFFEQYF	TGTGCCAGCAGCTTAACAGGGTTTTTCGAGCAGTACTTC	.	TRBJ2-7	TRBV5-5	.
CASSEEPFVGSRYEQYF	TGTGCCAGCAGTGAAGAGCCTTTTGTCGGGAGCCGGTACGAGCAGTACTTC	.	TRBJ2-7	TRBV6-1	.
CSASQGIDTQYF	TGCAGTGCTAGCCAGGGGATAGATACGCAGTATTTT	many	TRBJ2-3	TRBV20-1	.
CSALGSLRETQYF	TGCAGTGCTCTGGGTTCTCTTCGGGAGACCCAGTACTTC	many	TRBJ2-5	TRBV20-1	.
CSVVTLARGASTDTQYF	TGCAGCGTTGTTACTTTGGCACGCGGAGCCAGCACAGATACGCAGTATTTT	many	TRBJ2-3	TRBV29-1	.
CASSIEGTGANVLTF	TGCGCCAGCAGCATAGAGGGAACTGGGGCCAACGTCCTGACTTTC	many	TRBJ2-6	TRBV5-1	.
CASRLAGGGARQYNEQFF	TGTGCCAGCAGGTTAGCAGGGGGGGGAGCGAGACAATACAATGAGCAGTTCTTC	.	TRBJ2-1	TRBV12-3/TRBV12-4	.
CSVTGGQGTGELFF	TGCAGCGTTACTGGGGGGCAGGGCACCGGGGAGCTGTTTTTT	.	TRBJ2-2	TRBV29-1	.
CASTGGRSTGELFF	TGTGCCAGCACTGGCGGGAGAAGCACCGGGGAGCTGTTTTTT	many	TRBJ2-2	TRBV2	TRBD2
CASSLGGLAGADTQYF	TGTGCCAGCAGCCTAGGGGGACTAGCGGGAGCTGATACGCAGTATTTT	many	TRBJ2-3	TRBV5-1	TRBD2
CASSLGQGSFAYGYTF	TGTGCCAGCAGCTTAGGCCAGGGATCTTTTGCGTATGGCTACACCTTC	.	TRBJ1-2	TRBV13	.
CASSRKDGPMGNSPLHF	TGCGCCAGCAGCCGAAAGGACGGACCGATGGGGAATTCACCCCTCCACTTT	few	TRBJ1-6	TRBV5-1	.
CASSRQGQGAGTEAFF	TGTGCCAGCAGCCGACAGGGACAGGGGGCCGGCACTGAAGCTTTCTTT	few	TRBJ1-1	TRBV7-2	TRBD1
CASSTVARGGYTF	TGTGCCAGCAGTACGGTCGCCCGGGGGGGCTACACCTTC	many	TRBJ1-2	TRBV28	.
CASKKTGLEGSQFF	TGTGCCAGCAAAAAAACGGGACTAGAGGGATCGCAGTTCTTC	.	TRBJ2-1	TRBV9	TRBD2
CASQQGFGANVLTF	TGTGCCAGTCAACAGGGGTTTGGGGCCAACGTCCTGACTTTC	few	TRBJ2-6	TRBV5-6	TRBD1